This T cell receptor beta chain was sequenced in a study of cytomegalovirus exposure and HLA in healthy donors. Whole-study context: Earlier, 100 million or so unique TCR beta sequences were recovered from some 200 million T cells by an analysis.

Study findings and constraints: There were several of the most significant clusters that appeared linked to common viral pathogens in a later analysis. A later analysis associated about 18,000 TCR beta sequences with HLA alleles at a 0.05 false discovery rate.

PCR primers comprised 60 Vbeta and 13 Jbeta primers. The method was immunoSEQ multiplex PCR; TCRdb's version includes in-frame clones alone and lacks a portion of them. The sample has roughly 120,000 clones; approximately 81% are singletons. Trimming took 4 bases from V and 1 from J; bases not matched to a gene: 3. Germline V lookup: CDR1 MNHNS, CDR2 SASEGT. The CDR3 is 14 amino acids. Worth noting for this clone: Its antigen remains unidentified.

The sequence was collected from a woman between 25 and 40 years old in good health and CMV-seronegative. This chain joins TRBV6-1 and TRBJ1-1, with TRBD1 matching over 7 bases. Sequencing was done on a sample of PBMCs. The CDR3 bases are TGTGCCAGCAGTGCATGGACAGGGAACACTGAAGCTTTCTTT. Amino acid sequence: CASSAWTGNTEAFF.